The TCR beta chain under discussion was sequenced for a study of cytomegalovirus exposure and HLA in healthy donors. Regarding the study as a whole: Cytomegalovirus-associated TCR beta chains were listed, numbering roughly 150. Information on immune exposure was restricted to one variable (CMV serostatus).

The primer mix had 60 Vbeta and 13 Jbeta primers. Data came from immunoSEQ multiplex PCR; TCRdb stores just in-frame clones and leaves some out. Of around 100,000 clones listed, about 78% are singletons. This clone was seen just once. Its target is unknown. The receptor comes from a woman in her forties in good health and CMV-seropositive. Sequenced sample: PBMCs.

The CDR3 region is CASSKGPAGYNEQFF. Here the CDR3 DNA reads TGTGCCAGCAGCAAAGGACCTGCGGGGTACAATGAGCAGTTCTTC. The rearrangement links TRBV21-1 to TRBJ2-1; the table assigns TRBD2, which was not confirmed against the DNA. TRBV21-1 is an annotated pseudogene. The CDR3 runs to 15 residues.